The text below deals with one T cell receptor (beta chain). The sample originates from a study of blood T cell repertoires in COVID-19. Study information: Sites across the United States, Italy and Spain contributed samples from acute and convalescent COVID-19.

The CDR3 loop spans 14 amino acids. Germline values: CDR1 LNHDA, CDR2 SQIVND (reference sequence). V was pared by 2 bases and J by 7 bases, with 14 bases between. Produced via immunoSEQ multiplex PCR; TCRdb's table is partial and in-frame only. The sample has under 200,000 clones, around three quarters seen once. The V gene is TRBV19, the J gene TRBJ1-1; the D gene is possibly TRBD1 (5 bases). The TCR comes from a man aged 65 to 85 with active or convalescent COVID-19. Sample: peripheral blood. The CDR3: CASSILSPQGEAFF. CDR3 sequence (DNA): TGTGCCAGTAGTATACTTTCTCCCCAGGGTGAAGCTTTCTTT.